This TCR beta chain was captured by sequencing in a study of cytomegalovirus exposure and HLA in healthy donors. The primer mix had 60 Vbeta and 13 Jbeta primers. TCRdb keeps only in-frame clones here, not all; method: immunoSEQ multiplex PCR. The table includes some 120,000 clones, around 74% detected once. Regarding this clone: Other DNA sequences in the same sample also yield this CDR3.

V gave up 4 bases and J gave up 0 bases, with 13 bases separating them. This CDR3 is built from 15 residues. CDR1 and CDR2 from the germline V gene are SGDLS and YYNGEE. The receptor's source is a woman aged 18-35 years in good health and CMV-seronegative. Source material: PBMCs. The chain combines TRBV9 with TRBJ1-1, with D maybe TRBD1 (6 bases). This chain's CDR3 is CASSPRTALNTEAFF. CDR3 sequence (DNA): TGTGCCAGCAGCCCCCGGACAGCATTGAACACTGAAGCTTTCTTT.